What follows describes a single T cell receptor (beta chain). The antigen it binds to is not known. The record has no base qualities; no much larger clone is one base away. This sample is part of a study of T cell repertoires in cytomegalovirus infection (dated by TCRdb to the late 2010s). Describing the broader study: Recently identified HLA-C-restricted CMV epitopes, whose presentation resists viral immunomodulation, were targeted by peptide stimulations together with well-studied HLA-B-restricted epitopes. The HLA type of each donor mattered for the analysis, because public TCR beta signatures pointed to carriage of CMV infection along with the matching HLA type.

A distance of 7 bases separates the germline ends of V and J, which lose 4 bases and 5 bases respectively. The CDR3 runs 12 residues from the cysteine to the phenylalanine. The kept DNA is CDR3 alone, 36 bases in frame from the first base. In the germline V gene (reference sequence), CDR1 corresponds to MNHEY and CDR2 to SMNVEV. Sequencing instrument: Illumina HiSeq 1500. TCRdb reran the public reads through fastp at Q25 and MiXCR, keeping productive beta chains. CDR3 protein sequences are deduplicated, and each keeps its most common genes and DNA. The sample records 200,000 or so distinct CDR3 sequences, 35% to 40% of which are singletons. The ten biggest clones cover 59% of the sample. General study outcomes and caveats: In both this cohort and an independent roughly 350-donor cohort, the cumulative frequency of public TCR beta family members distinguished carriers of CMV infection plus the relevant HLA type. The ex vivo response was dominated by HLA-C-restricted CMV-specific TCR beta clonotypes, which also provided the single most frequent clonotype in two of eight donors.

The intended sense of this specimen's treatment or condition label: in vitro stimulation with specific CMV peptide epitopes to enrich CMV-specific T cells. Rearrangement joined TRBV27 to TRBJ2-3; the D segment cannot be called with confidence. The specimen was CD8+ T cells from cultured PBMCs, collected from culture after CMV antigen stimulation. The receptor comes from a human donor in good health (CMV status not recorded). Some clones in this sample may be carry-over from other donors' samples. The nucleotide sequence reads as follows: TGTGCCAGCAGTTCTGGGAAAGATACGCAGTATTTT. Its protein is CASSSGKDTQYF.